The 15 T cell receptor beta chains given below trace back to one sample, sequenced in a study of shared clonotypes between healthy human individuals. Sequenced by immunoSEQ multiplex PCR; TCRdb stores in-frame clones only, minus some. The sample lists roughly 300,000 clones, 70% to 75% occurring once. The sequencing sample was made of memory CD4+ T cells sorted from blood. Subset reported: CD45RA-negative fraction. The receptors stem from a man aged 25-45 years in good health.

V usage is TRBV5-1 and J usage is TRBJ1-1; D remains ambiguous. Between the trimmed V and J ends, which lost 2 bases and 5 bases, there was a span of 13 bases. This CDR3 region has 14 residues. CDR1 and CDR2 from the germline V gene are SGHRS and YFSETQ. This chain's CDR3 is CASSLYGSGTEAFF. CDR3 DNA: TGCGCCAGCAGCTTATACGGTTCGGGGACTGAAGCTTTCTTT.

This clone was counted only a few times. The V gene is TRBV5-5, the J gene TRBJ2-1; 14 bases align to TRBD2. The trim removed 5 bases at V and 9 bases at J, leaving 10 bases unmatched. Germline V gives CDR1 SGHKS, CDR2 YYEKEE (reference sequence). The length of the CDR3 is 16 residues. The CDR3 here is CASRTGTSGRLGEQFF. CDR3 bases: TGTGCCAGCAGGACCGGGACTAGCGGGAGATTGGGTGAGCAGTTCTTC.

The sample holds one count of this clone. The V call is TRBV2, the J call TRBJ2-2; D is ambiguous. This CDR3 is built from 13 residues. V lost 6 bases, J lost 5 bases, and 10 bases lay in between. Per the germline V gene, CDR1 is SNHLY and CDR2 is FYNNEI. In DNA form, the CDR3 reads TGTGCCAGCAGCATGAGTTGGACCGGGGAGCTGTTTTTT. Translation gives CASSMSWTGELFF. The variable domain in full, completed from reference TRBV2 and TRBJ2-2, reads EPEVTQTPSHQVTQMGQEVILRCVPISNHLYFYWYRQILGQKVEFLVSFYNNEISEKSEIFDDQFSVERPDGSNFTLKIRSTKLEDSAMYFCASSMSWTGELFFGEGSRLTVL.

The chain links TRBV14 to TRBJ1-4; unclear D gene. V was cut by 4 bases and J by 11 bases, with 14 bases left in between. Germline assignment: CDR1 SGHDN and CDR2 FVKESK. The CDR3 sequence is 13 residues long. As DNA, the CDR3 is TGTGCCAGCAGCCCGCGCTACTTCGAGAAACTGTTTTTT. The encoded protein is CASSPRYFEKLFF.

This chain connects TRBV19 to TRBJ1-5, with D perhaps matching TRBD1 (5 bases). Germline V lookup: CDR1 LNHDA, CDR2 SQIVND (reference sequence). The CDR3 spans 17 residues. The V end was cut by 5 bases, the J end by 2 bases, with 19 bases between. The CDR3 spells CASSVSAGIGGNQPQHF. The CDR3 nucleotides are TGTGCCAGTAGTGTGTCGGCAGGGATAGGTGGCAATCAGCCCCAGCATTTT.

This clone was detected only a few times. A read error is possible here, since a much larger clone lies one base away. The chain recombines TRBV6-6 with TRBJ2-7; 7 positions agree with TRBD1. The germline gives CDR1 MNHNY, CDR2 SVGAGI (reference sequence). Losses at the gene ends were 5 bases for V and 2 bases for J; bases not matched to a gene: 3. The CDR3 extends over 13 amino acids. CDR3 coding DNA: TGTGCCAGCAGTAATGACAGGGCCTACGAGCAGTACTTC. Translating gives CASSNDRAYEQYF.

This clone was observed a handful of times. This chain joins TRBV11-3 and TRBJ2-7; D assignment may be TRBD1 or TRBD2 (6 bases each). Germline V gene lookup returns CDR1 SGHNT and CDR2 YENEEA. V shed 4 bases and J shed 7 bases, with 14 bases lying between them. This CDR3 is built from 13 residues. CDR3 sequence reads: CASSSNAGTEQYF. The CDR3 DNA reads TGTGCCAGCAGCTCAAACGCGGGGACAGAGCAGTACTTC.

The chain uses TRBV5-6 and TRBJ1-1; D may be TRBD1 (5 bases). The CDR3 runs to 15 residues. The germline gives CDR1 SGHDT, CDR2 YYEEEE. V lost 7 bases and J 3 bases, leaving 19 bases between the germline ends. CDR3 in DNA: TGTGCCAGCCATCTATCGCCAGGGTCGGACACTGAAGCTTTCTTT. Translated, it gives CASHLSPGSDTEAFF.

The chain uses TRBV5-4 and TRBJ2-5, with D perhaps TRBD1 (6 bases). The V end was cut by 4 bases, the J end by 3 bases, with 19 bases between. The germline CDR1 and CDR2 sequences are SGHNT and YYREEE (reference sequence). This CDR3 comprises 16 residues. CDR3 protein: CASSPGQRGNEETQYF. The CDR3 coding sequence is TGTGCCAGCAGCCCAGGACAGCGAGGAAACGAAGAGACCCAGTACTTC.

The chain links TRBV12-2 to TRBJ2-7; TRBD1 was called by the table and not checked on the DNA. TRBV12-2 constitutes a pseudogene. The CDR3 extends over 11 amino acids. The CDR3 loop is CASRPGYEQYF. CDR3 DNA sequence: TGTGCAAGTCGCCCAGGCTACGAGCAGTACTTC.

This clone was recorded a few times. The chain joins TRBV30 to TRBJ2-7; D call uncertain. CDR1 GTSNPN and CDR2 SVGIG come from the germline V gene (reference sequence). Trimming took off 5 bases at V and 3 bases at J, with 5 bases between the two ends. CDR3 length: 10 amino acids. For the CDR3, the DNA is TGTGCCTGGGGGCTCTACGAGCAGTACTTC. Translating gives CAWGLYEQYF.

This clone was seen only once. The CDR3 nucleotides read TGCAGCGTGGAGACCCTGGAGACCCAGTACTTC. Residues: CSVETLETQYF. V is TRBV29-1 and J is TRBJ2-5; D not resolved. Looked up from germline, CDR1 is SQVTM and CDR2 is ANQGSEA. Trimming removed 6 bases from V and 5 bases from J, with 10 bases in between. The CDR3 spans 11 residues.

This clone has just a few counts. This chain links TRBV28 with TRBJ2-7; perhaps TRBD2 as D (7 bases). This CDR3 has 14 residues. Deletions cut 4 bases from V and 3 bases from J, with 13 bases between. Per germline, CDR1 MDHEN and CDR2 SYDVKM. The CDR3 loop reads CASSWGGGRYEQYF. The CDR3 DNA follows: TGTGCCAGCAGTTGGGGAGGGGGTCGCTACGAGCAGTACTTC. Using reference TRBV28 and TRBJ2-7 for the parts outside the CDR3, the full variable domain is DVKVTQSSRYLVKRTGEKVFLECVQDMDHENMFWYRQDPGLGLRLIYFSYDVKMKEKGDIPEGYSVSREKKERFSLILESASTNQTSMYLCASSWGGGRYEQYFGPGTRLTVT.

CDR3 nucleotides: TGCGCCAGCAGCGCGGGACTAGCGAACTCTGGGGCCAACGTCCTGACTTTC. As protein: CASSAGLANSGANVLTF. The chain carries TRBV5-1 and TRBJ2-6, with TRBD2 matching over 10 bases. The V gene end was trimmed by 4 bases and the J gene end by 0 bases; junction bases not matched to a gene: 4. Per the germline V gene, CDR1 is SGHRS and CDR2 is YFSETQ. The CDR3 runs 17 residues.

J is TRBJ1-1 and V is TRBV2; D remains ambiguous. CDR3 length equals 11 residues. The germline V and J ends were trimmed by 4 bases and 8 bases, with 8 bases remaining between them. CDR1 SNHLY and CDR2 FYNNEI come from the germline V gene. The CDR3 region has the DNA TGTGCCAGCAGTGTGGCACAGGAAGCTTTCTTT. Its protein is CASSVAQEAFF.